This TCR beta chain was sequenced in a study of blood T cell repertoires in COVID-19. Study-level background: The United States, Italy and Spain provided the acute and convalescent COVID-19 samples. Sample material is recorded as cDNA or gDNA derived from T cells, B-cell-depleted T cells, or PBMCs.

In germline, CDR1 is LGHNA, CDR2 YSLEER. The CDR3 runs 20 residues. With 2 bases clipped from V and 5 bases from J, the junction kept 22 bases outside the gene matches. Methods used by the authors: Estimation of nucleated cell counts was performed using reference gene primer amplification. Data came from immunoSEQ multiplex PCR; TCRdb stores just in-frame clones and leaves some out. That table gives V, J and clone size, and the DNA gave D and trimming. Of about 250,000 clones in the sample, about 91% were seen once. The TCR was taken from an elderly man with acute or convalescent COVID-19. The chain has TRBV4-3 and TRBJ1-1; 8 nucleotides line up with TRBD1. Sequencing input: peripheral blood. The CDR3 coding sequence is TGCGCCAGCAGCCAATTTTTTTCCTACCTTTCGGACAGGGTGAGGACTGAAGCTTTCTTT. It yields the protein CASSQFFSYLSDRVRTEAFF.